The 3 T cell receptor beta chains given below trace back to one sample, sequenced in a study of blood T cell repertoires in COVID-19 (dated by TCRdb to the early 2020s). The library was made by the immunoSEQ multiplex PCR assay. TCRdb holds this immuneACCESS table with in-frame rearrangements only. Some clones are missing; in checked studies, unresolved V genes explain under half, and the rest has no known cause. This sample holds 280,000 or so clones; approximately 90% were observed only once. 6% to 6.5% of the sample rests with the top ten. The source material was PBMCs or T cells enriched from blood (not recorded which). These receptors all come from a woman between 40 and 55 years old who had recovered from COVID-19.

The chain joins TRBV7-9 to TRBJ1-3; D remains ambiguous. Germline CDR1 and CDR2: SEHNR and FQNEAQ (reference sequence). The length of the CDR3 is 16 residues. Trimming removed 2 bases at V and 2 bases at J, with 13 bases between. CDR3 bases: TGTGCCAGCAGCTTATCAGGAGGAAGGGCTGGAAACACCATATATTTT. This sequence encodes CASSLSGGRAGNTIYF.

This clone showed up many times. CDR3 in DNA: TGTGCCAGCAGCTTGGGACTAGCGACGGAGCTTTACAATGAGCAGTTCTTC. It translates to CASSLGLATELYNEQFF. The J gene is TRBJ2-1, the V gene TRBV5-4, with 8 bases fitting TRBD2. V trimming: 0 bases; J trimming: 4 bases; junction bases outside the gene matches: 9. The CDR3 has 17 residues. CDR1 and CDR2 (germline): SGHNT, YYREEE (reference sequence).

The V call is TRBV12-3 or TRBV12-4, the J call TRBJ2-5, with 7 bases matching TRBD1. The V and J ends lost 6 bases and 2 bases, in that order; junction bases with no gene match: 3. The CDR3 spans 13 residues. The CDR3 here is CASRRGPQETQYF. DNA of the CDR3: TGTGCCAGCAGGAGGGGGCCTCAAGAGACCCAGTACTTC.